Presented here are 20 T cell receptor beta chains from one specimen sequenced in a study of shared clonotypes between healthy human individuals. Clones were read by immunoSEQ multiplex PCR, and TCRdb kept only the in-frame ones, dropping some. The table includes roughly 640,000 clones, roughly 70% detected once. The specimen sequenced was memory CD4+ T cells sorted from blood. The subset here: CD45RA-negative fraction. Source of these receptors: a young woman in good health.

The chain uses TRBV29-1 and TRBJ1-1; maybe TRBD1 (6 bases). There are 13 residues in the CDR3. Trimming took 3 bases from V and 4 from J, leaving 12 bases between them. Germline loops: CDR1 SQVTM, CDR2 ANQGSEA. The CDR3 DNA sequence: TGCAGCGTTGAGAATGGACAGTCCACTGAAGCTTTCTTT. It encodes CSVENGQSTEAFF.

The chain joins TRBV11-3 to TRBJ2-7; D tentatively reads TRBD1 or TRBD2 (5 bases each). V dropped 5 bases and J dropped 2 bases, with 25 bases sitting between them. The germline V gene has CDR1 SGHNT and CDR2 YENEEA. The CDR3 runs 18 residues. CDR3 sequence: CASSQLCGKGTLPYEQYF. The CDR3 DNA follows: TGTGCCAGCAGCCAGTTATGTGGAAAGGGGACGCTTCCCTACGAGCAGTACTTC.

The gene calls are TRBV10-3 and TRBJ2-1, with 12 bases lining up with TRBD2. V lost 4 bases to trimming and J lost 10 bases; unmatched junction nucleotides: 11. CDR3 length equals 16 residues. Germline CDR1 and CDR2: ENHRY and SYGVKD. The CDR3 DNA is TGTGCCATCAGTGTCCAGACTAGCGGGAGCGGGGGAGAGCAGTTCTTC. Protein sequence: CAISVQTSGSGGEQFF.

This clone came up once. Other DNA sequences in the same sample also yield this CDR3. The V and J genes are TRBV2 and TRBJ2-2; unclear D gene. The V gene lost 3 bases and the J gene lost 0 bases, with 5 bases spanning the gap. The CDR3 covers 14 residues. Germline V CDR1 and CDR2: SNHLY, FYNNEI. The CDR3 region is CASSELANTGELFF. CDR3 nucleotide sequence: TGTGCCAGCAGTGAGCTAGCGAACACCGGGGAGCTGTTTTTT.

The chain uses TRBV4-2 and TRBJ2-1, with 9 nucleotides matching TRBD1. Looked up from germline, CDR1 is LGHNA and CDR2 is YNFKEQ. Trimming took 3 bases from V and 10 from J; bases not matched to a gene: 13. The CDR3 loop spans 16 amino acids. CDR3 coding DNA: TGTGCCAGCAGCCATCCCCGGGACAGGGTATCCCTCGAGCAGTTCTTC. Encoded protein: CASSHPRDRVSLEQFF.

This clone was found a few times. V and J are TRBV6-5 and TRBJ1-1, with a weak D call TRBD1 (6 bases). The germline CDR1 and CDR2 sequences are MNHEY and SVGAGI. Trimming took 0 bases from V and 4 from J, leaving 12 bases between them. The CDR3 has 15 amino acids. The CDR3: CASSYSKGGGTEAFF. The CDR3, as DNA: TGTGCCAGCAGTTACTCCAAGGGGGGGGGCACTGAAGCTTTCTTT.

This clone was found many times. V usage is TRBV4-1 and J usage is TRBJ2-5; 9 bases are a match to TRBD2. The germline gives CDR1 MGHRA, CDR2 YSYEKL. The CDR3 sequence is 17 residues long. The J segment lost 2 bases and the V segment lost 0 bases, leaving 7 bases of the junction unmatched. The CDR3 DNA reads TGCGCCAGCAGCCAAGATCGGGCTAGCGGGGAACAAGAGACCCAGTACTTC. This gives the protein CASSQDRASGEQETQYF.

V gene TRBV28 combines with J gene TRBJ2-5; D ambiguous. This CDR3 contains 13 residues. Germline-derived CDR1 and CDR2 are MDHEN and SYDVKM. V was pared by 5 bases and J by 5 bases, with 12 bases between. The DNA of the CDR3 is TGTGCCAGCAGTCCCCATGAGGTCGAGACCCAGTACTTC. The encoded protein is CASSPHEVETQYF.

The V gene is TRBV7-6, the J gene TRBJ2-2; D uncertain. The V gene lost 2 bases and the J gene lost 1 base, with 2 bases spanning the gap. Germline values: CDR1 SGHVS, CDR2 FNYEAQ. The CDR3 is 13 residues long. The CDR3 nucleotides read TGTGCCAGCAGCTTACTGAACACCGGGGAGCTGTTTTTT. Translation: CASSLLNTGELFF.

V is TRBV19 and J is TRBJ1-2; D is ambiguous. The CDR3 length is 13 residues. With 5 bases removed from V and 3 bases from J, the gap between germline ends came to 10 bases. The germline V gene has CDR1 LNHDA and CDR2 SQIVND (reference sequence). CDR3 loop: CASSGGRDYGYTF. CDR3 bases: TGTGCCAGTAGTGGCGGGAGGGACTATGGCTACACCTTC.

The table lists this clone with a few counts. The genes are TRBV5-8 and TRBJ1-1; D is possibly TRBD1 (5 bases). The CDR3 loop spans 13 amino acids. Trimming took off 6 bases at V and 0 bases at J, with 9 bases between the two ends. The germline V gene has CDR1 SGHTS and CDR2 YDEGEE. The CDR3 here is CASMEGMNTEAFF. The CDR3 DNA reads as TGTGCCAGCATGGAGGGGATGAACACTGAAGCTTTCTTT. The whole variable domain, filled in from reference TRBV5-8 and TRBJ1-1, reads EAGVTQSPTHLIKTRGQQATLRCSPISGHTSVYWYQQALGLGLQFLLWYDEGEERNRGNFPPRFSGRQFPNYSSELNVNALELEDSALYLCASMEGMNTEAFFGQGTRLTVV.

The rearrangement links TRBV7-3 to TRBJ2-7; D possibly corresponds to TRBD1 (5 bases). Germline V lookup: CDR1 SGHTA, CDR2 FQGTGA. Trimming cost V 0 bases and J 3 bases, with 9 bases left between them. This CDR3 spans 14 amino acids. The CDR3 DNA is TGTGCCAGCAGCTTAACAGGGGCCCGCTACGAGCAGTACTTC. As protein: CASSLTGARYEQYF.

This clone was seen once. The chain has TRBV30 and TRBJ2-1; 7 nucleotides align to TRBD2. The CDR3 loop spans 14 amino acids. V lost 3 bases to trimming and J lost 5 bases; unmatched junction nucleotides: 7. Germline V gives CDR1 GTSNPN, CDR2 SVGIG (reference sequence). In DNA, the CDR3 is TGTGCCTGGAGGCGGAAGCGGGATAACAATGAGCAGTTCTTC. As protein: CAWRRKRDNNEQFF.

There are many counts of this clone. This chain uses TRBV6-4 with TRBJ2-2; D gene unclear. The germline CDR1 and CDR2 sequences are MRHNA and SNTAGT. V lost 6 bases to trimming and J lost 4 bases, with 9 bases between them. This CDR3 is built from 13 residues. The CDR3 sequence: CASSTDATGELFF. The DNA for the CDR3 is TGTGCCAGCAGCACAGATGCCACCGGGGAGCTGTTTTTT.

This chain links TRBV25-1 with TRBJ2-5; D is unclear. The CDR3 covers 12 residues. V was shortened by 5 bases and J by 5 bases, with 9 bases between the two germline ends. The germline CDR1 and CDR2 sequences are MGHDK and SYGVNS. CDR3 protein: CASSWRWETQYF. The CDR3 DNA reads as TGTGCCAGCAGTTGGCGGTGGGAGACCCAGTACTTC.

The J gene is TRBJ1-3, the V gene TRBV9; 10 nucleotides agree with TRBD1. Trimming took 4 bases from V and 4 from J; bases not matched to a gene: 11. Germline values: CDR1 SGDLS, CDR2 YYNGEE. The CDR3 is 17 residues long. CDR3 amino acids: CASSPSGQGVKGNTIYF. CDR3 coding DNA: TGTGCCAGCAGCCCAAGCGGACAGGGGGTTAAAGGAAACACCATATATTTT.

This chain links TRBV10-3 with TRBJ1-1; D is uncertain. The V end lost 7 bases, the J end lost 0 bases, and 9 bases lay between the germline ends. CDR1 is ENHRY, CDR2 SYGVKD, per germline. CDR3 length equals 13 residues. The CDR3, as DNA: TGTGCCATCATTTCAGAAATGAACACTGAAGCTTTCTTT. It specifies CAIISEMNTEAFF.

This clone was observed a few times. V and J are TRBV7-9 and TRBJ2-1, with a tentative D call TRBD1 (5 bases). Trimming left V 5 bases short and J 3 bases short, with 17 bases between. Germline V gene sequence: CDR1 SEHNR, CDR2 FQNEAQ (reference sequence). The CDR3 consists of 16 residues. The CDR3 nucleotides read TGTGCCAGCAGCCAGCCCCGACAGCCTCGCTACAATGAGCAGTTCTTC. Amino acid sequence: CASSQPRQPRYNEQFF.

The V gene is TRBV18, the J gene TRBJ1-1, with D unclear. V was pared by 0 bases and J by 0 bases, with 11 bases between. The CDR3 is made up of 16 amino acids. The germline gives CDR1 KGHSH, CDR2 LQKENI. This chain's CDR3 is CASSPPRQRMNTEAFF. In nucleotides, the CDR3 is TGTGCCAGCTCACCACCTAGGCAGAGGATGAACACTGAAGCTTTCTTT.

The gene calls are TRBV28 and TRBJ2-1; perhaps TRBD1 as D (6 bases). This CDR3 spans 12 amino acids. CDR1 is MDHEN, CDR2 SYDVKM, per germline. V was shortened by 5 bases and J by 9 bases, with 11 bases between the two germline ends. The CDR3 region has the DNA TGTGCCAGCAGTGCACAGGGTTTTGAGCAGTTCTTC. Residues: CASSAQGFEQFF.